Sequencing of this T cell receptor beta chain was carried out in a study of T cells after yellow fever vaccination. The overall study: Preparation used SMART-Seq v4 Ultra Low Input for the low-cell-number fractions. Overall study findings and caveats: Relatively few clonotypes were ones that appeared in both CD4 and CD8 compartments. Detected again after the booster were most primary-vaccination clones, at approximately 95% CD4 and 88% CD8. Researchers report a weaker secondary response that nonetheless peaked faster, day 5 versus 15.

This clonotype occurred many times. The antigen is undetermined. Between the trimmed V and J ends, which lost 5 bases and 3 bases, there was a span of 28 bases. In germline, CDR1 is SGHNT, CDR2 YYREEE (reference sequence). This CDR3 has 19 residues. TCRdb ran MiXCR on the 5' RACE reads and lists one entry per CDR3 protein. The sample contains some 160,000 distinct CDR3 sequences, around 9% of which appear only once. The rearrangement uses TRBV5-4 and TRBJ2-3, with D unresolved. The sample consisted of CD8+ T cells sorted from PBMCs, taken 45 days after the yellow fever booster vaccination. The sequence was collected from a young man who received the YFV17D yellow fever vaccine. The CDR3 protein is CASSKNPLGLVWYTDTQYF. As DNA, the CDR3 is TGTGCCAGCAGTAAAAACCCTTTGGGGTTAGTGTGGTATACAGATACGCAGTATTTT.